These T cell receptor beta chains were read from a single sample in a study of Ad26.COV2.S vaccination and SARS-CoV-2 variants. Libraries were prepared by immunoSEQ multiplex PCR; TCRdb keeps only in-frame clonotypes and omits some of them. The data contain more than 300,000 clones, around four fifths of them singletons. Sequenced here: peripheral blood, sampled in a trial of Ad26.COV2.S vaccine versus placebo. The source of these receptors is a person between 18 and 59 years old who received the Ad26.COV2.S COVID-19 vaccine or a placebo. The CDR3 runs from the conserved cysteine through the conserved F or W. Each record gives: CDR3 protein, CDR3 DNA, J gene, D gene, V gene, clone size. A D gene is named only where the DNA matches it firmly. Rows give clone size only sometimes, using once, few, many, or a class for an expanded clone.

CDR3: CASSQGTGLETQYF; DNA: TGTGCCAGCAGCCAAGGGACAGGGCTAGAGACCCAGTACTTC; J: TRBJ2-5; D: TRBD1; V: TRBV3-1/TRBV3-2; size: once
CDR3: CAWSAGQGFFQPQHF; DNA: TGTGCCTGGAGCGCGGGACAGGGGTTCTTTCAGCCCCAGCATTTT; J: TRBJ1-5; D: TRBD1; V: TRBV30; size: NA
CDR3: CASSLDKSQETQYF; DNA: TGTGCCAGCAGCTTGGACAAGAGCCAAGAGACCCAGTACTTC; J: TRBJ2-5; D: NA; V: TRBV5-4; size: NA
CDR3: CASSGPYF; DNA: TGTGCCAGTTCCGGGCCCTACTTC; J: TRBJ2-7; D: NA; V: TRBV19; size: once
CDR3: CASSEGDYNEQFF; DNA: TGTGCCAGCAGTGAAGGAGATTACAATGAGCAGTTCTTC; J: TRBJ2-1; D: NA; V: TRBV6-1; size: NA
CDR3: CASSQPRQGPASEQFF; DNA: TGCGCCAGCAGCCAACCCCGACAGGGACCGGCTAGTGAGCAGTTCTTC; J: TRBJ2-1; D: TRBD1; V: TRBV4-1; size: NA
CDR3: CASSPGLAVNNEQFF; DNA: TGTGCTAGCAGCCCGGGACTAGCGGTAAACAATGAGCAGTTCTTC; J: TRBJ2-1; D: TRBD2; V: TRBV7-7; size: few
CDR3: CSARKLNEQFF; DNA: TGCAGTGCTAGAAAGTTAAATGAGCAGTTCTTC; J: TRBJ2-1; D: NA; V: TRBV20-1; size: NA
CDR3: CASSYRGTGRIQETQYF; DNA: TGTGCCAGCAGTTACCGCGGGACAGGAAGAATCCAAGAGACCCAGTACTTC; J: TRBJ2-5; D: TRBD1; V: TRBV6-2/TRBV6-3; size: NA
CDR3: CASSAQGGSSGANVLTF; DNA: TGTGCCAGTAGTGCACAGGGGGGGAGTTCTGGGGCCAACGTCCTGACTTTC; J: TRBJ2-6; D: NA; V: TRBV19; size: NA
CDR3: CASSIRDSSTGNTIYF; DNA: TGCGCCAGCAGCATACGGGACAGTTCAACTGGAAACACCATATATTTT; J: TRBJ1-3; D: TRBD1; V: TRBV5-1; size: NA
CDR3: CASRDRILLPGANVLTF; DNA: TGTGCCAGCCGGGACAGAATTCTACTCCCTGGGGCCAACGTCCTGACTTTC; J: TRBJ2-6; D: TRBD1; V: TRBV2; size: NA
CDR3: CASNWDSDNSPLHF; DNA: TGTGCCAGCAACTGGGACAGTGATAATTCACCCCTCCACTTT; J: TRBJ1-6; D: TRBD1; V: TRBV28; size: NA
CDR3: CAIKKDTYTEAFF; DNA: TGTGCCATTAAGAAGGACACCTACACTGAAGCTTTCTTT; J: TRBJ1-1; D: NA; V: TRBV5-4; size: NA
CDR3: CASSEWGDYEQYF; DNA: TGTGCCAGCAGTGAGTGGGGGGACTACGAGCAGTACTTC; J: TRBJ2-7; D: NA; V: TRBV25-1; size: NA
CDR3: CASSLTQGKVDNSPLHF; DNA: TGTGCCAGCAGCCTGACACAGGGAAAGGTAGATAATTCACCCCTCCACTTT; J: TRBJ1-6; D: NA; V: TRBV11-2; size: NA
CDR3: CASHGMGASNYGYTF; DNA: TGTGCCAGCCATGGGATGGGGGCCTCAAACTATGGCTACACCTTC; J: TRBJ1-2; D: NA; V: TRBV6-6; size: NA
CDR3: CATSDSRLAGASNTGELFF; DNA: TGTGCCACCAGTGATTCGAGACTAGCGGGGGCCTCGAACACCGGGGAGCTGTTTTTT; J: TRBJ2-2; D: TRBD2; V: TRBV24-1; size: NA
CDR3: CASSVATAMNTEAFF; DNA: TGTGCCAGCAGCGTTGCGACAGCGATGAACACTGAAGCTTTCTTT; J: TRBJ1-1; D: NA; V: TRBV9; size: NA
CDR3: CASSLFRVSETQYF; DNA: TGCGCCAGCAGCTTGTTTCGGGTCAGTGAGACCCAGTACTTC; J: TRBJ2-5; D: NA; V: TRBV5-1; size: NA
CDR3: CASSGGDAGEQYF; DNA: TGCGCCAGCAGCGGCGGGGATGCGGGGGAGCAGTACTTC; J: TRBJ2-7; D: NA; V: TRBV5-1; size: once
CDR3: CASSFILAGGSKKDGYTF; DNA: TGTGCCAGCAGTTTTATACTGGCAGGGGGCAGTAAAAAGGATGGCTACACCTTC; J: TRBJ1-2; D: TRBD1; V: TRBV27; size: NA
CDR3: CASSLGQGASRYGYTF; DNA: TGCGCCAGCAGCTTGGGACAGGGGGCGTCGCGCTATGGCTACACCTTC; J: TRBJ1-2; D: TRBD1; V: TRBV5-1; size: NA
CDR3: CAWSRRDRNTEAFF; DNA: TGTGCCTGGAGTCGACGGGACAGGAACACTGAAGCTTTCTTT; J: TRBJ1-1; D: TRBD1; V: TRBV30; size: once
CDR3: CASSLMTTTLYEQYF; DNA: TGTGCCAGCAGCTTAATGACGACTACACTCTACGAGCAGTACTTC; J: TRBJ2-7; D: NA; V: TRBV11-3; size: few
CDR3: CASSSAYNEQFF; DNA: TGTGCCAGCTCCTCTGCCTACAATGAGCAGTTCTTC; J: TRBJ2-1; D: NA; V: TRBV5-4; size: NA
CDR3: CASSLLGVGAPYEQYF; DNA: TGCGCCAGCAGTCTCCTCGGGGTGGGGGCCCCCTACGAGCAGTACTTC; J: TRBJ2-7; D: NA; V: TRBV23-1; size: NA
CDR3: CATSPLMWERGVKLFF; DNA: TGTGCCACCAGTCCGTTAATGTGGGAGAGGGGAGTAAAACTGTTTTTT; J: TRBJ1-4; D: NA; V: TRBV15; size: NA
CDR3: CASSFGQLTGELFF; DNA: TGTGCCAGCAGCTTCGGGCAGCTCACCGGGGAGCTGTTTTTT; J: TRBJ2-2; D: NA; V: TRBV5-5; size: NA
CDR3: CASSLTGRTLLGETQYF; DNA: TGTGCCAGCAGCCTTACTGGGAGGACCCTTCTGGGGGAGACCCAGTACTTC; J: TRBJ2-5; D: NA; V: TRBV7-9; size: NA
CDR3: CASSRTMGETQYF; DNA: TGTGCCAGCAGCCGGACTATGGGAGAGACCCAGTACTTC; J: TRBJ2-5; D: NA; V: TRBV7-3; size: once
CDR3: CASSQDWGLAGDQETQYF; DNA: TGTGCCAGCAGCCAAGATTGGGGACTAGCGGGGGACCAAGAGACCCAGTACTTC; J: TRBJ2-5; D: TRBD2; V: TRBV3-1/TRBV3-2; size: NA
CDR3: CASSRPQGAKNIQYF; DNA: TGTGCCAGCAGTCGTCCTCAGGGAGCCAAAAACATTCAGTACTTC; J: TRBJ2-4; D: NA; V: TRBV28; size: NA
CDR3: CASSRGQPTNEKLFF; DNA: TGCGCCAGCAGCCGTGGACAGCCAACTAATGAAAAACTGTTTTTT; J: TRBJ1-4; D: NA; V: TRBV5-1; size: NA
CDR3: CASSPSAPGVSRAFF; DNA: TGCGCCAGCAGCCCAAGTGCCCCGGGGGTGTCCCGAGCTTTCTTT; J: TRBJ1-1; D: NA; V: TRBV4-1; size: few
CDR3: CASTDRGPEAFF; DNA: TGTGCCAGCACCGACAGGGGGCCTGAAGCTTTCTTT; J: TRBJ1-1; D: TRBD1; V: TRBV2; size: NA
CDR3: CASSLRGLAGVTDTQYF; DNA: TGCGCCAGCAGCTTACGTGGGCTAGCGGGGGTTACAGATACGCAGTATTTT; J: TRBJ2-3; D: TRBD2; V: TRBV5-1; size: once
CDR3: CASSATGLAYEQYF; DNA: TGTGCCAGCAGCGCCACAGGGTTGGCCTACGAGCAGTACTTC; J: TRBJ2-7; D: NA; V: TRBV7-6; size: NA
CDR3: CAWSVRWDPGTDEHKLFF; DNA: TGTGCCTGGAGTGTCCGATGGGACCCCGGGACAGATGAACATAAACTGTTTTTT; J: TRBJ1-4; D: TRBD1; V: TRBV30; size: NA
CDR3: CASSSKVPLADSTDTQYF; DNA: TGTGCCAGCAGCTCAAAGGTCCCGCTAGCGGACAGCACAGATACGCAGTATTTT; J: TRBJ2-3; D: TRBD2; V: TRBV7-6; size: once
CDR3: CASSLSGGRETQYF; DNA: TGTGCCAGCAGCCTCTCGGGGGGGCGGGAGACCCAGTACTTC; J: TRBJ2-5; D: TRBD2; V: TRBV3-1/TRBV3-2; size: NA
CDR3: CASSPSLGRGGEKLFF; DNA: TGTGCCAGTAGCCCTTCCCTGGGGAGGGGAGGTGAAAAACTGTTTTTT; J: TRBJ1-4; D: NA; V: TRBV19; size: NA
CDR3: CASSLGGINYGYTF; DNA: TGTGCCAGCAGCTTAGGCGGCATTAACTATGGCTACACCTTC; J: TRBJ1-2; D: NA; V: TRBV13; size: NA
CDR3: CASSDVQSNQPQHF; DNA: TGTGCCAGTAGCGACGTACAGAGCAATCAGCCCCAGCATTTT; J: TRBJ1-5; D: NA; V: TRBV19; size: NA
CDR3: CASSQTRGVGADTQYF; DNA: TGTGCCAGCAGCCAAACGCGGGGAGTCGGCGCAGATACGCAGTATTTT; J: TRBJ2-3; D: NA; V: TRBV2; size: NA
CDR3: CASSPLTASQETQYF; DNA: TGTGCCAGCAGCCCTCTGACGGCGTCACAAGAGACCCAGTACTTC; J: TRBJ2-5; D: NA; V: TRBV2; size: NA
CDR3: CASSPLVEGAVGTEAFF; DNA: TGCGCCAGCAGCCCTCTGGTTGAGGGGGCAGTGGGCACTGAAGCTTTCTTT; J: TRBJ1-1; D: TRBD1; V: TRBV5-1; size: NA
CDR3: CASSPEGAPGSGANVLTF; DNA: TGCGCCAGCAGCCCGGAGGGGGCACCCGGGTCTGGGGCCAACGTCCTGACTTTC; J: TRBJ2-6; D: NA; V: TRBV5-1; size: NA
CDR3: CASSLRTGSHEQYF; DNA: TGCGCCAGCAGCCTCCGGACAGGGAGCCACGAGCAGTACTTC; J: TRBJ2-7; D: TRBD1; V: TRBV5-1; size: NA